This TCR beta chain was observed in a study of T cell repertoires in cytomegalovirus infection. Whole-study results and caveats: HLA-C-restricted CMV-specific TCR beta clonotypes prevailed in the ex vivo response.

This CDR3 comprises 14 residues. Trimming shortened V by 5 bases and J by 6 bases, and 19 bases separated the two germline ends. Germline CDR1 reads DFQATT; CDR2 reads SNEGSKA (reference sequence). With respect to this clonotype: Its antigen remains unknown.

TCRdb called the reads again in MiXCR, with one record for every CDR3 protein. The data hold over 450,000 distinct CDR3 sequences, with approximately 11% observed a single time. The chain carries TRBV20-1 and TRBJ1-2; D might be TRBD1 (6 bases). Sequencing used PBMCs. This receptor was taken from a human donor in good health (CMV status not recorded). Some clones in this sample may be carry-over from other donors' samples. The CDR3 here is CSAPGGGLVDGYTF. The CDR3 coding sequence is TGCAGTGCTCCCGGGGGGGGGCTCGTGGATGGCTACACCTTC.